Shown below are 12 T cell receptor beta chains from a single sample sequenced in a study of shared clonotypes between healthy human individuals. Some clones are missing from TCRdb's copy, which holds only in-frame ones; the method was immunoSEQ multiplex PCR. The table has fewer than 1.6 million clones, about 98.5% seen once. Sequencing was performed on naive CD4+ T cells sorted from blood. Regarding subset: CD45RA+ positively selected. Every receptor here comes from a man aged 30-40 years in good health.

In regard to this clone: The junction departs from the called germline gene at one end, perhaps through a read error. V usage is TRBV7-2 and J usage is TRBJ1-2, with D unresolved. The CDR3 is made up of 13 amino acids. Germline-derived CDR1 and CDR2 are SGHTA and FQGNSA. The CDR3 bases are TGTGCCAGCAGATATGAGGCACAAGGCCAACAGTCCTTC. Protein product: CASRYEAQGQQSF.

CDR3 sequence: CASRPLGTREQYF. DNA for the CDR3: TGTGCAAGTCGCCCGTTGGGGACGAGGGAGCAGTACTTC. V and J are TRBV12-2 and TRBJ2-7. TRBV12-2 is listed as a pseudogene. The CDR3 totals 13 residues.

The V and J genes are TRBV7-8 and TRBJ2-7, with TRBD2 identical over 7 bases. CDR3 length: 18 amino acids. With 3 bases clipped from V and 6 bases from J, the junction kept 20 bases outside the gene matches. Germline V gene lookup returns CDR1 SGHVS and CDR2 FQNEAQ. The CDR3 nucleotides are TGTGCCAGCAGCTTCGTCAGAGATCTCGGCGGGAGTCGGACCGAGCAGTACTTC. It codes for CASSFVRDLGGSRTEQYF.

In DNA, the CDR3 is TGTGCCAGCAGCAGACTCGGTTTTGGCAATCAGCCCCAGCATTTT. Protein product: CASSRLGFGNQPQHF. V gene TRBV27 combines with J gene TRBJ1-5; D is undetermined. Looked up from germline, CDR1 is MNHEY and CDR2 is SMNVEV (reference sequence). The CDR3 has 15 amino acids. Trimming removed 6 bases from V and 2 bases from J, with 14 bases in between.

V and J are TRBV29-1 and TRBJ1-4, with TRBD1 identical over 7 bases. The CDR3 is 13 residues long. The J segment lost 5 bases and the V segment lost 6 bases, leaving 6 bases of the junction unmatched. Germline V lookup: CDR1 SQVTM, CDR2 ANQGSEA. The CDR3 spells CSVYRGENEKLFF. CDR3 DNA sequence: TGCAGCGTATACAGGGGCGAAAATGAAAAACTGTTTTTT.

Regarding this clone: The identical CDR3 is also encoded by other nucleotide sequences in the sample. V gene TRBV5-6 combines with J gene TRBJ2-3, with a possible D match to TRBD2 (5 bases). Germline V gene lookup returns CDR1 SGHDT and CDR2 YYEEEE. The CDR3 has 13 residues. Trimming took 2 bases from V and 3 from J, leaving 7 bases between them. The CDR3 protein is CASSLRGTDTQYF. The CDR3 coding sequence is TGTGCCAGCAGCTTAAGAGGGACAGATACGCAGTATTTT.

V is TRBV5-4 and J is TRBJ2-1; TRBD1 or TRBD2 may be the D gene (5 bases each). The CDR3 extends over 16 amino acids. V lost 0 bases and J 0 bases, leaving 10 bases between the germline ends. The germline V gene encodes CDR1 SGHNT and CDR2 YYREEE (reference sequence). CDR3 loop: CASSLAGPSSYNEQFF. The CDR3 DNA sequence: TGTGCCAGCAGCTTGGCGGGACCCTCCTCCTACAATGAGCAGTTCTTC.

With regard to this clone: Other DNA sequences in this sample translate to the same CDR3. V and J are TRBV5-1 and TRBJ2-7, with 10 bases identical to TRBD1. V was pared by 3 bases and J by 7 bases, with 4 bases of the junction left unmatched. The germline V gene encodes CDR1 SGHRS and CDR2 YFSETQ. The CDR3 spans 13 residues. CDR3 protein: CASSWDRGGEQYF. The CDR3 DNA follows: TGCGCCAGCAGCTGGGACAGGGGAGGGGAGCAGTACTTC.

This sequence joins TRBV9 and TRBJ2-3; D is unresolved. Trimming removed 4 bases at V and 4 bases at J, with 16 bases between. This CDR3 contains 15 residues. From germline, CDR1 is SGDLS and CDR2 YYNGEE. The chain's CDR3 is CASSSRAVNPDTQYF. The CDR3 DNA reads TGTGCCAGCAGCTCTCGGGCGGTTAACCCAGATACGCAGTATTTT. The full variable domain, with the rest looked up from reference TRBV9 and TRBJ2-3, is DSGVTQTPKHLITATGQRVTLRCSPRSGDLSVYWYQQSLDQGLQFLIQYYNGEERAKGNILERFSAQQFPDLHSELNLSSLELGDSALYFCASSSRAVNPDTQYFGPGTRLTVL.

Of note for this clone: At the DNA level, this CDR3 is encoded by other sequences in the same sample as well. The chain uses TRBV2 and TRBJ2-7; no definite D call. In germline, CDR1 is SNHLY, CDR2 FYNNEI. The CDR3 has 11 amino acids. V lost 3 bases, J lost 4 bases, and 4 bases lay in between. CDR3 protein: CASSEAYEQYF. In nucleotides, the CDR3 is TGTGCCAGCAGTGAGGCATACGAGCAGTACTTC.

This chain joins TRBV11-1 and TRBJ2-7; TRBD1 aligns across 8 bases. This CDR3 has 15 residues. V gave up 5 bases and J gave up 3 bases; unmatched junction bases: 9. Germline values: CDR1 SGHAT, CDR2 FQDESV (reference sequence). The CDR3 DNA sequence: TGTGCCAGCAGCCCCGAGGGGACAGGAGACTACGAGCAGTACTTC. Protein: CASSPEGTGDYEQYF.

This clone showed up just once. The chain combines TRBV6-5 with TRBJ2-1, with D unresolved. Trimming pared 6 bases from V and 7 bases from J, leaving 7 bases between. The germline V gene encodes CDR1 MNHEY and CDR2 SVGAGI. The CDR3 sequence is 11 residues long. In nucleotides, the CDR3 is TGTGCCAGCAGGCAGTTAAATGAGCAGTTCTTC. Translated: CASRQLNEQFF.